This TCR beta chain was profiled in a study of blood T cells in healthy people across ages (dated by TCRdb to between 2014 and 2017). The study in broad terms: In model experiments, roughly one uniquely barcoded TCR beta cDNA molecule per two T cells was captured by template switching. Using deep sequencing normalized with unique cDNA molecular identifiers, the study measured how TCR beta repertoire diversity changes with age. Donors were grouped into four age groups: young (average approximately 16 years), middle-aged (roughly 37), aged (around 60) and long-lived (around 80). Donors of different ages were randomly distributed across sequencing lanes to avoid experimental bias. The study analyzed two additional independent replicas of 1 million unique cDNA reads from the same blood draw for two donors, one aged 18 to 29 and one aged 80 or older. General conclusions and limits of the study: The percentage of naive T cells measured by flow cytometry correlated strongly with observed TCR beta diversity. Because profiling used bulk unsorted PBMCs, naive and antigen-experienced compartments could not be compared conclusively. Estimates of total diversity based on one million sequenced T cells were considered lower bounds and underestimates. Because donor CMV infection status was unknown, age-related changes in expanded clonotypes were potentially confounded. Observed TCR beta diversity per million T cells fell roughly linearly with age, and a significant reduction was already apparent by age roughly 40. The long-lived group showed more naive CD4+ T cells, fewer expanded clones and increased TCR diversity than the aged group, suggesting age selection.

Library preparation employed 5' RACE. TCRdb names Illumina HiSeq 2500 as the instrument used. A second PCR of 7 to 11 cycles was performed with a sample-barcoded 5' primer and a J-beta primer mix. A unique molecular identifier was introduced onto each TCR beta cDNA molecule by a template-switch 5' adaptor carrying 12 random nucleotides. Each sample yielded at least 3 million CDR3-containing paired-end reads. All of the RNA was converted into first-strand cDNA using the Mint cDNA synthesis kit, with a TRBC-specific oligonucleotide serving as the primer. All cDNA was treated with uracil-DNA glycosylase and then went through a first 18-cycle PCR with the universal primers M1SS and BC2_uni_R. The paper's processing steps were these. For normalization, 1 million high-quality reads, each with a distinct molecular identifier, were randomly selected from each sample. Reads with shared molecular identifiers were discarded instead of being binned into consensus sequences. CDR3 identification, clonotype clustering and error correction used MiTCR with a Q25 quality threshold and the strictest error-elimination algorithm. A nonparametric unseen species model using Euler transformation provided a lower-bound estimate of total TCR beta diversity. The public reads were quality trimmed at Q25 with fastp and then assembled into clones with MiXCR by TCRdb, keeping productive beta chains. Identical CDR3 protein sequences are pooled into one entry, listed with their most common genes and DNA. TCRdb's processing, not the authors' own work, is the source of the V and J calls. The sample yields under 2,000,000 distinct CDR3 sequences; just under 50% were counted once. Around 2.1% of the sample is held by the ten biggest clonotypes.

Via the germline V gene, CDR1 is SGHDT and CDR2 YYEEEE. Clipping removes 4 bases from V and 2 bases from J, with 11 as the unmatched junction base count. Reading from cysteine to phenylalanine, the CDR3 counts 17 amino acids. Of all the DNA, just the CDR3 is kept, 51 bases in frame from base 1. This clonotype came up a few times. Its cognate antigen has yet to be identified. No base-level quality is on record; no much larger clone is a single base apart. Systemically healthy Caucasian individuals from Russia, 35 to 40 in total and aged about 6 to 90 years, were included as donors. Each donor gave around 9.9 milliliters of peripheral blood, collected into EDTA-treated Vacutainer tubes. Ficoll-Paque density-gradient centrifugation was used to isolate PBMCs, with at least 6.5 million per sample. Trizol reagent was used to extract total RNA from PBMCs, with at least 6 micrograms per sample. Naive CD45RAhigh/CD27high T cell percentages were measured by flow cytometry on a PBMC aliquot from every donor.

The chain employs TRBV5-6 and TRBJ2-3; a stretch of 9 junction bases matches TRBD1. The sequenced sample consisted of blood. The TCR comes from a woman aged 40-49 years in good health. At the DNA level, the sequence is TGTGCCAGCAGCCGGCTTATGGGACAGGGCTTCACAGATACGCAGTATTTT. This gives the protein CASSRLMGQGFTDTQYF. Reference TRBV5-6 and TRBJ2-3 proteins supply the regions before and after the CDR3; the full variable domain is: DAGVTQSPTHLIKTRGQQVTLRCSPKSGHDTVSWYQQALGQGPQFIFQYYEEEERQRGNFPDRFSGHQFPNYSSELNVNALLLGDSALYLCASSRLMGQGFTDTQYFGPGTRLTVL.